A single sample gave rise to the 22 T cell receptor beta chains below, sequenced in a study of blood T cell repertoires in COVID-19. The assay was immunoSEQ multiplex PCR, and TCRdb's table has in-frame clones only and misses some. The sample shows 350,000 to 550,000 clones, around 87% of them seen only once. Specimen: PBMCs or T cells enriched from blood (not recorded which). The receptors derive from a man aged 25-45 years who had recovered from COVID-19.

This clone is a singleton in its sample. This rearrangement joins TRBV5-1 to TRBJ2-1; 16 bases align to TRBD2. The junction had 5 bases not matched to a gene; V was cut back by 3 bases and J by 5 bases. The CDR3 length is 17 residues. Germline CDR1 is SGHRS and CDR2 is YFSETQ. Here the CDR3 DNA reads TGCGCCAGCAGCTCCGGGACTAGCGGGAGGGCGAACAATGAGCAGTTCTTC. Its translation: CASSSGTSGRANNEQFF.

This clone was recorded once. The J gene is TRBJ2-2, the V gene TRBV18, with D maybe TRBD1 (6 bases). From germline, CDR1 is KGHSH and CDR2 LQKENI. Trimming took 4 bases from V and 0 from J, leaving 21 bases between them. CDR3 length equals 19 residues. CDR3 DNA: TGTGCCAGCTCACTTCAAGGGACATTCTTAGCCCCGAACACCGGGGAGCTGTTTTTT. The encoded protein is CASSLQGTFLAPNTGELFF.

To note about this clone: Other DNA sequences within the sample encode an identical CDR3. CDR3 nucleotides: TGCGCCAGCAGCCCTAGCGGGAACACCGGGGAGCTGTTTTTT. Protein: CASSPSGNTGELFF. This chain links TRBV5-1 with TRBJ2-2; 7 nucleotides agree with TRBD2. CDR1 SGHRS and CDR2 YFSETQ come from the germline V gene. The V segment lost 4 bases and the J segment 1 base; nucleotides outside the gene matches: 1. This CDR3 has 14 residues.

This clone came up once. V gene TRBV7-8 combines with J gene TRBJ1-1; D ambiguous. Trimming left V 1 base short and J 1 base short, with 10 bases between. Per the germline V gene, CDR1 is SGHVS and CDR2 is FQNEAQ. The CDR3 has 15 amino acids. CDR3: CASSLGPYSNTEAFF. CDR3 coding DNA: TGTGCCAGCAGCTTAGGCCCCTATTCGAACACTGAAGCTTTCTTT.

The chain links TRBV7-2 to TRBJ1-1, with D possibly matching TRBD1 (6 bases). This CDR3 is built from 14 residues. Germline values: CDR1 SGHTA, CDR2 FQGNSA. Trimming shortened V by 3 bases and J by 1 base, and 9 bases separated the two germline ends. The CDR3 spells CASSFMTGNTEAFF. The DNA of the CDR3 is TGTGCCAGCAGCTTTATGACAGGGAACACTGAAGCTTTCTTT.

This clone was seen a few times. The rearrangement joins TRBV3-1 (or the pseudogene TRBV3-2) to TRBJ1-1, with 7 bases matching TRBD1. CDR1 is LGHDT, CDR2 YNNKEL, per germline (reference sequence). J was trimmed by 6 bases and V by 2 bases; bases with no gene match: 0. The CDR3 covers 12 residues. Here the CDR3 DNA reads TGTGCCAGCAGCCAAAGGGGGCCTGAAGCTTTCTTT. Translating gives CASSQRGPEAFF.

V usage is TRBV19 and J usage is TRBJ1-5, with 11 bases aligning to TRBD1. Germline loops: CDR1 LNHDA, CDR2 SQIVND (reference sequence). The CDR3 spans 17 residues. Losses at the gene ends were 4 bases for V and 5 bases for J; bases not matched to a gene: 10. The CDR3, as DNA: TGTGCCAGTAGTACAACTCGGGACAGGGGGAACTATCAGCCCCAGCATTTT. This sequence encodes CASSTTRDRGNYQPQHF.

The rearrangement uses TRBV19 and TRBJ2-7; a possible D gene is TRBD1 (6 bases). The CDR3 has 15 amino acids. Per the germline V gene, CDR1 is LNHDA and CDR2 is SQIVND (reference sequence). Deletions cut 4 bases from V and 2 bases from J, with 15 bases between. CDR3 in amino acids: CASSNGWGHTYEQYF. The CDR3 DNA is TGTGCCAGTAGTAACGGCTGGGGACATACCTACGAGCAGTACTTC. Full variable domain (outside the CDR3, taken from reference TRBV19 and TRBJ2-7): DGGITQSPKYLFRKEGQNVTLSCEQNLNHDAMYWYRQDPGQGLRLIYYSQIVNDFQKGDIAEGYSVSREKKESFPLTVTSAQKNPTAFYLCASSNGWGHTYEQYFGPGTRLTVT.

The chain uses TRBV3-1 (or the pseudogene TRBV3-2) and TRBJ1-5; possible D gene TRBD1, 6 bases. V lost 4 bases, J lost 7 bases, and 11 bases lay in between. The CDR3 length is 13 residues. Germline CDR1 and CDR2: LGHDT and YNNKEL (reference sequence). CDR3 sequence (DNA): TGTGCCAGCAGCCCAGGACAGTTACAGCCCCAGCATTTT. Translation: CASSPGQLQPQHF.

The chain carries TRBV28 and TRBJ1-4; maybe TRBD1 (6 bases). The V gene's germline CDR1 is MDHEN and CDR2 SYDVKM. This CDR3 spans 14 amino acids. V was cut by 10 bases and J by 2 bases, with 14 bases left in between. Here the CDR3 reads CATHRGGTNEKLFF. The CDR3, as DNA: TGTGCCACTCATAGGGGGGGGACTAATGAAAAACTGTTTTTT.

This clone appeared a single time. The chain uses TRBV10-3 and TRBJ2-2; the match to TRBD2 covers 8 bases. Germline CDR1 is ENHRY and CDR2 is SYGVKD. The CDR3 is made up of 16 amino acids. Trimming removed 3 bases from V and 2 bases from J; junction bases left unmatched: 5. CDR3 protein: CAISESGRLNTGELFF. The CDR3 region has the DNA TGTGCCATCAGTGAAAGCGGGAGACTTAACACCGGGGAGCTGTTTTTT.

In DNA form, the CDR3 reads TGTGCCAGCAGCGTAGAGCCCGGGGGAAATCAGCCCCAGCATTTT. Its translation: CASSVEPGGNQPQHF. This chain connects TRBV9 to TRBJ1-5, with D tentatively TRBD1 (5 bases). Trimming removed 0 bases from V and 4 bases from J, with 11 bases in between. The CDR3 totals 15 residues. Germline CDR1 SGDLS, CDR2 YYNGEE.

This sequence joins TRBV6-2 or TRBV6-3 and TRBJ1-5, with D unresolved. Germline CDR1 MNHEY, CDR2 SVGEGT. V was cut by 2 bases and J by 5 bases, with 4 bases left in between. This CDR3 contains 12 residues. In nucleotides, the CDR3 is TGTGCCAGCAGTTACGGGCATCAGCCCCAGCATTTT. Translating gives CASSYGHQPQHF.

This clone appeared a few times. The chain carries TRBV28 and TRBJ2-2, with D maybe TRBD2 (7 bases). This CDR3 region has 14 residues. Trimming took off 3 bases at V and 6 bases at J, with 11 bases between the two ends. Germline CDR1 is MDHEN and CDR2 is SYDVKM. The CDR3 protein is CASSLTGGAGELFF. The CDR3 DNA follows: TGTGCCAGCAGTTTGACGGGGGGCGCCGGGGAGCTGTTTTTT.

This chain links TRBV6-5 with TRBJ1-3, with 7 bases fitting TRBD1. Germline V gene sequence: CDR1 MNHEY, CDR2 SVGAGI. The V and J ends lost 6 bases and 0 bases, in that order; junction bases with no gene match: 5. The CDR3 is made up of 15 amino acids. DNA of the CDR3: TGTGCCAGCAGGAAAACAGGGGACTCTGGAAACACCATATATTTT. Translating it yields CASRKTGDSGNTIYF.

The chain uses TRBV10-1 and TRBJ1-4; TRBD1 matches at 12 bases. The CDR3 covers 14 residues. Germline V gene data show CDR1 as WNHNN and CDR2 as SYGVQD (reference sequence). With 4 bases clipped from V and 10 bases from J, the junction kept 4 bases outside the gene matches. The CDR3 sequence: CASSVGQGAGKLFF. In nucleotides, the CDR3 is TGCGCCAGCAGTGTGGGACAGGGGGCTGGAAAACTGTTTTTT.

This clone was seen only once. V is TRBV5-1 and J is TRBJ2-7; TRBD2 aligns across 7 bases. Trimming at V came to 6 bases and at J to 4 bases, leaving 10 bases not matched to a gene. Germline CDR1 is SGHRS and CDR2 is YFSETQ. This CDR3 has 14 amino acids. The chain's CDR3 is CASTWGREGYEQYF. CDR3 coding DNA: TGCGCCAGCACTTGGGGCAGGGAGGGATACGAGCAGTACTTC.

The chain carries TRBV5-4 and TRBJ2-4; 8 bases agree with TRBD2. Germline V gene sequence: CDR1 SGHNT, CDR2 YYREEE (reference sequence). The CDR3 totals 14 residues. The J segment lost 6 bases and the V segment lost 1 base, leaving 3 bases of the junction unmatched. Here the CDR3 reads CASSLSGSPNIQYF. In nucleotides, the CDR3 is TGTGCCAGCAGCTTGAGCGGGAGTCCAAACATTCAGTACTTC.

The CDR3 loop reads CASGYGAGGSYGYTF. The CDR3 coding sequence is TGTGCCAGCGGATACGGTGCAGGGGGCTCTTATGGCTACACCTTC. The chain carries TRBV2 and TRBJ1-2; 8 bases fit TRBD1. The V gene's germline CDR1 is SNHLY and CDR2 FYNNEI. With 8 bases clipped from V and 5 bases from J, the junction kept 13 bases outside the gene matches. The CDR3 is made up of 15 amino acids.

This chain uses TRBV5-1 with TRBJ1-1, with TRBD1 matching 8 bases. The CDR3 spans 14 residues. V was pared by 2 bases and J by 2 bases, with 2 bases of the junction left unmatched. Germline V lookup: CDR1 SGHRS, CDR2 YFSETQ. The CDR3 loop is CASSFRGHNTEAFF. DNA for the CDR3: TGCGCCAGCAGCTTCAGGGGGCACAACACTGAAGCTTTCTTT.

The chain is built from TRBV6-5 and TRBJ2-5; 8 bases agree with TRBD1. The V gene end was trimmed by 2 bases and the J gene end by 2 bases; junction bases not matched to a gene: 7. Germline V lookup: CDR1 MNHEY, CDR2 SVGAGI. This CDR3 has 16 amino acids. CDR3 sequence reads: CASSYQDRVFQETQYF. The DNA of the CDR3 is TGTGCCAGCAGTTACCAGGACAGGGTTTTTCAAGAGACCCAGTACTTC.

This clone was observed a few times. The chain links TRBV2 to TRBJ1-2; no reliable D call. Trimming pared 7 bases from V and 4 bases from J, leaving 19 bases between. The CDR3 is 15 amino acids. In germline, CDR1 is SNHLY, CDR2 FYNNEI. DNA of the CDR3: TGTGCCAGCATACTGGGTTCGGGTGCGGTCTATGGCTACACCTTC. Encoded protein: CASILGSGAVYGYTF. Combining the CDR3 with reference TRBV2 and TRBJ1-2 gives the whole variable domain EPEVTQTPSHQVTQMGQEVILRCVPISNHLYFYWYRQILGQKVEFLVSFYNNEISEKSEIFDDQFSVERPDGSNFTLKIRSTKLEDSAMYFCASILGSGAVYGYTFGSGTRLTVV.